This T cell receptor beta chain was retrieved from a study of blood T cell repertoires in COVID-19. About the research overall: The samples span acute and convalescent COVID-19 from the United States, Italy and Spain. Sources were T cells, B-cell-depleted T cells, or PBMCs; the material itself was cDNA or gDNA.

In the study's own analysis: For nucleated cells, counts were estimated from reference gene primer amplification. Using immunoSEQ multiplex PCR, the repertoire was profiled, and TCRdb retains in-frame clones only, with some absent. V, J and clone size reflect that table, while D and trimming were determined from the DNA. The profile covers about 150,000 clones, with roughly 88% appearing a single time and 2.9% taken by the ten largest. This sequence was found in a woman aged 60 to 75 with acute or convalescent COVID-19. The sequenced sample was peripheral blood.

The CDR3 DNA follows: TGTGCCAGCAGCTTCCAGGGGGGCTCCTACAATGAGCAGTTCTTC. Translation: CASSFQGGSYNEQFF. This sequence joins TRBV5-4 and TRBJ2-1; TRBD1 might be the D (7 bases). The CDR3 contains 15 residues. V lost 2 bases and J 0 bases, leaving 9 bases between the germline ends. The germline V gene has CDR1 SGHNT and CDR2 YYREEE (reference sequence). Combining the CDR3 with reference TRBV5-4 and TRBJ2-1 gives the whole variable domain ETGVTQSPTHLIKTRGQQVTLRCSSQSGHNTVSWYQQALGQGPQFIFQYYREEENGRGNFPPRFSGLQFPNYSSELNVNALELDDSALYLCASSFQGGSYNEQFFGPGTRLTVL.